These 18 T cell receptor beta chains originate from one sample sequenced in a study of beta chain features in type 1 diabetes. Study-level points and caveats: There was a moderate but significant shortening of TCRB CDR3s in all four CD4+ subsets of Type 1 diabetes patients.

Isolated RNA was reverse transcribed in full, so expressed TCRB transcripts were sequenced. Profiling relied on immunoSEQ multiplex PCR, and the TCRdb table lists in-frame clones only, not all of them. The sample lists fewer than 300,000 clones, under 13% occurring once. No antigen has been assigned to these receptors. Sequencing was done on a sample of naive CD4+ T cells from blood. The receptors stem from a man aged 25-45 years with type 1 diabetes.

The chain employs TRBV2 and TRBJ2-3; D ambiguous. The CDR3 spans 15 residues. V lost 4 bases and J lost 1, with 12 bases in between. In germline, CDR1 is SNHLY, CDR2 FYNNEI. CDR3 bases: TGTGCCAGCAGTGTGGTATCTGGGCGCACAGATACGCAGTATTTT. Translated, it gives CASSVVSGRTDTQYF. Using reference TRBV2 and TRBJ2-3 for the parts outside the CDR3, the full variable domain is EPEVTQTPSHQVTQMGQEVILRCVPISNHLYFYWYRQILGQKVEFLVSFYNNEISEKSEIFDDQFSVERPDGSNFTLKIRSTKLEDSAMYFCASSVVSGRTDTQYFGPGTRLTVL.

The chain recombines TRBV5-1 with TRBJ2-7; 8 bases line up with TRBD1. The germline V gene encodes CDR1 SGHRS and CDR2 YFSETQ. The J segment lost 5 bases and the V segment lost 3 bases, leaving 4 bases of the junction unmatched. There are 13 residues in the CDR3. For the CDR3, the DNA is TGCGCCAGCAGCTGGACAGGGTTCCACGAGCAGTACTTC. Amino acids: CASSWTGFHEQYF.

This clone showed up just a few times. The chain carries TRBV25-1 and TRBJ1-6, with D possibly matching TRBD1 (6 bases). The V end lost 2 bases, the J end lost 10 bases, and 9 bases lay between the germline ends. CDR3 size: 13 residues. Germline CDR1 is MGHDK and CDR2 is SYGVNS. CDR3 nucleotides: TGTGCCAGCAGTGAAAGGACAGAATCACCCCTCCACTTT. This encodes CASSERTESPLHF. Full variable domain (missing parts from reference TRBV25-1 and TRBJ1-6): EADIYQTPRYLVIGTGKKITLECSQTMGHDKMYWYQQDPGMELHLIHYSYGVNSTEKGDLSSESTVSRIRTEHFPLTLESARPSHTSQYLCASSERTESPLHFGNGTRLTVT.

This clone has more than one count but fewer than ten. The chain combines TRBV14 with TRBJ2-1; TRBD2 agrees at 9 bases. The germline V gene encodes CDR1 SGHDN and CDR2 FVKESK. The CDR3 spans 17 residues. The ends lost 1 base at V and 6 bases at J; junction bases unmatched: 10. The chain's CDR3 is CASSQVPGLASSNEQFF. DNA of the CDR3: TGTGCCAGCAGCCAAGTACCGGGACTAGCATCATCCAATGAGCAGTTCTTC.

This clone appeared a few times. V and J are TRBV7-9 and TRBJ1-1, with 7 bases identical to TRBD1. CDR3 length equals 16 residues. With V trimmed by 5 bases and J by 1 base, 10 bases remained unmatched. Germline V gene lookup returns CDR1 SEHNR and CDR2 FQNEAQ (reference sequence). CDR3 bases: TGTGCCAGCAGCAGGGACAGTTGGGCAGGGAACACTGAAGCTTTCTTT. Amino acid sequence: CASSRDSWAGNTEAFF. Combining the CDR3 with reference TRBV7-9 and TRBJ1-1 gives the whole variable domain DTGVSQNPRHKITKRGQNVTFRCDPISEHNRLYWYRQTLGQGPEFLTYFQNEAQLEKSRLLSDRFSAERPKGSFSTLEIQRTEQGDSAMYLCASSRDSWAGNTEAFFGQGTRLTVV.

This chain uses TRBV7-2 with TRBJ1-5; 11 bases agree with TRBD1. This CDR3 contains 18 residues. Looked up from germline, CDR1 is SGHTA and CDR2 is FQGNSA. With 5 bases clipped from V and 0 bases from J, the junction kept 9 bases outside the gene matches. The CDR3 here is CASSGRTGGLYSNQPQHF. The CDR3 coding sequence is TGTGCCAGCAGCGGCCGGACAGGGGGCCTTTATAGCAATCAGCCCCAGCATTTT.

The CDR3 nucleotides are TGCGCCAGCAGCCAAGGGAGGGGAACTAATGAAAAACTGTTTTTT. The encoded protein is CASSQGRGTNEKLFF. The V call is TRBV4-1, the J call TRBJ1-4; TRBD1 might be the D (5 bases). The CDR3 spans 15 residues. Germline CDR1 MGHRA, CDR2 YSYEKL. V was clipped by 1 base and J by 1 base, with 7 bases between them.

The J gene is TRBJ1-1, the V gene TRBV11-2; no firm D call. The CDR3 loop spans 13 amino acids. Trimming pared 5 bases from V and 11 bases from J, leaving 18 bases between. The germline gives CDR1 SGHAT, CDR2 FQNNGV. The CDR3 region is CASSPQDGGAAFF. The CDR3 DNA reads as TGTGCCAGCAGCCCCCAGGATGGAGGCGCGGCTTTCTTT.

This chain connects TRBV5-4 to TRBJ2-1; 7 nucleotides agree with TRBD1. Unmatched junction bases numbered 7, after V lost 6 bases and J lost 4 bases. The CDR3 spans 14 residues. Germline CDR1 reads SGHNT; CDR2 reads YYREEE (reference sequence). For the CDR3, the DNA is TGTGCCAGCACCCCGGACAGGTCATACAATGAGCAGTTCTTC. This sequence encodes CASTPDRSYNEQFF. Variable domain in full (rest from reference TRBV5-4 and TRBJ2-1): ETGVTQSPTHLIKTRGQQVTLRCSSQSGHNTVSWYQQALGQGPQFIFQYYREEENGRGNFPPRFSGLQFPNYSSELNVNALELDDSALYLCASTPDRSYNEQFFGPGTRLTVL.

The chain couples TRBV5-4 to TRBJ2-7; the D is unclear. With 4 bases removed from V and 2 bases from J, the gap between germline ends came to 10 bases. The CDR3 consists of 13 residues. Germline V gene data show CDR1 as SGHNT and CDR2 as YYREEE (reference sequence). The CDR3 DNA reads as TGTGCCAGCAGCCTCGGTCCGACCTACGAGCAGTACTTC. Its translation is CASSLGPTYEQYF. The whole variable domain, remainder taken from reference TRBV5-4 and TRBJ2-7, is ETGVTQSPTHLIKTRGQQVTLRCSSQSGHNTVSWYQQALGQGPQFIFQYYREEENGRGNFPPRFSGLQFPNYSSELNVNALELDDSALYLCASSLGPTYEQYFGPGTRLTVT.

CDR3 nucleotides: TGCGCCAGCACCCCACTGGGCGGGATTACAGATACGCAGTATTTT. It is translated as CASTPLGGITDTQYF. The chain joins TRBV5-1 to TRBJ2-3, with D tentatively TRBD2 (6 bases). The CDR3 totals 15 residues. Looked up from germline, CDR1 is SGHRS and CDR2 is YFSETQ. V dropped 6 bases and J dropped 3 bases, with 17 bases sitting between them. Filled out from reference TRBV5-1 and TRBJ2-3, the complete variable domain reads KAGVTQTPRYLIKTRGQQVTLSCSPISGHRSVSWYQQTPGQGLQFLFEYFSETQRNKGNFPGRFSGRQFSNSRSEMNVSTLELGDSALYLCASTPLGGITDTQYFGPGTRLTVL.

The chain is built from TRBV18 and TRBJ1-2; D uncertain. The CDR3 consists of 15 residues. The germline V and J ends were trimmed by 0 bases and 5 bases, with 13 bases remaining between them. CDR1 KGHSH and CDR2 LQKENI come from the germline V gene. CDR3 DNA: TGTGCCAGCTCACCACCGGGCAGGCCGCAATATGGCTACACCTTC. It encodes CASSPPGRPQYGYTF.

The chain links TRBV4-1 to TRBJ1-1; TRBD1 might be the D (6 bases). The germline V gene has CDR1 MGHRA and CDR2 YSYEKL. The ends were cut back, 0 bases at V and 2 bases at J, with 10 bases in the middle. The CDR3 spans 15 residues. In nucleotides, the CDR3 is TGCGCCAGCAGCCAAGAAAACAGGGTTAACACTGAAGCTTTCTTT. The encoded protein is CASSQENRVNTEAFF.

The V call is TRBV2, the J call TRBJ2-3; the D gene is possibly TRBD1 (6 bases). CDR1 and CDR2 (germline): SNHLY, FYNNEI. V gave up 4 bases and J gave up 4 bases, with 15 bases separating them. This CDR3 is built from 15 residues. The CDR3 spells CASSADRFSSDTQYF. Written as DNA, the CDR3 is TGTGCCAGCAGTGCCGACAGGTTTTCATCAGATACGCAGTATTTT.

The gene calls are TRBV5-1 and TRBJ1-5; D possibly corresponds to TRBD1 (5 bases). This CDR3 contains 15 residues. Trimming left V 0 bases short and J 1 base short, with 8 bases between. Germline lookup yields CDR1 SGHRS and CDR2 YFSETQ. CDR3 bases: TGCGCCAGCAGCTTGGGGGGGGGAAGCAATCAGCCCCAGCATTTT. Protein: CASSLGGGSNQPQHF.

The chain has TRBV25-1 and TRBJ2-5; maybe TRBD1 (5 bases). Trimming left V 5 bases short and J 11 bases short, with 18 bases between. Looked up from germline, CDR1 is MGHDK and CDR2 is SYGVNS. The CDR3 runs to 13 residues. The CDR3 loop reads CASSITGSQEQYF. The CDR3 nucleotides read TGTGCCAGCAGTATAACAGGTTCCCAGGAGCAGTACTTC. Full variable domain (rest looked up from reference TRBV25-1 and TRBJ2-5): EADIYQTPRYLVIGTGKKITLECSQTMGHDKMYWYQQDPGMELHLIHYSYGVNSTEKGDLSSESTVSRIRTEHFPLTLESARPSHTSQYLCASSITGSQEQYFGPGTRLLVL.

The CDR3 DNA reads TGTGCCAGCAGCCATGGGACAGGCACCATATATTTT. Residues: CASSHGTGTIYF. This chain connects TRBV7-2 to TRBJ1-3, with 8 bases matching TRBD1. V lost 5 bases to trimming and J lost 9 bases; unmatched junction nucleotides: 3. The CDR3 is 12 amino acids. Looked up from germline, CDR1 is SGHTA and CDR2 is FQGNSA.

This chain joins TRBV27 and TRBJ1-1; unclear D gene. V lost 10 bases and J lost 4, with 16 bases in between. The germline gives CDR1 MNHEY, CDR2 SMNVEV (reference sequence). This CDR3 has 13 amino acids. The CDR3, as DNA: TGTGCCACCCGGTTGTCTGGAGGCACTGAAGCTTTCTTT. Translated: CATRLSGGTEAFF.